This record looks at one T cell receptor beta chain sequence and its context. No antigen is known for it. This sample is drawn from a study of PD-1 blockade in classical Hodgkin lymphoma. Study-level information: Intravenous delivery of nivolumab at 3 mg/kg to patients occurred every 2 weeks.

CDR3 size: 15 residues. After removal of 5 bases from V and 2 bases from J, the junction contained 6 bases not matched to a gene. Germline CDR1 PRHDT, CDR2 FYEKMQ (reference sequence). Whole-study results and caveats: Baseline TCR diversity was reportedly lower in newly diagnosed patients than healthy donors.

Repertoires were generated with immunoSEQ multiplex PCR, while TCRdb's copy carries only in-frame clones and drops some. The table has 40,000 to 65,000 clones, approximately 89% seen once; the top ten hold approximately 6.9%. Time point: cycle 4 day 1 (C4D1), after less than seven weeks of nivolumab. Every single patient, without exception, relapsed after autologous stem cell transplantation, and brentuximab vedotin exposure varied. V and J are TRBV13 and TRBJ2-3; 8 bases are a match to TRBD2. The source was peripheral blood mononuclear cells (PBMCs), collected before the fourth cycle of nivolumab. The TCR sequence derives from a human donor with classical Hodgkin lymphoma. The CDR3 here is CASSPRRGVTDTQYF. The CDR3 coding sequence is TGTGCCAGCAGCCCCCGGCGGGGGGTCACAGATACGCAGTATTTT.